Below, 2 T cell receptor beta chains from the same sample are listed, as sequenced in a study of CD8 T cells in Susac syndrome. Random hexamers primed reverse transcription of about 0.45 to 1 ug RNA. MiXCR, run by TCRdb on the immunoSEQ multiplex PCR reads, gives a single entry per CDR3 protein. The table has 150,000 to 200,000 distinct CDR3 sequences, around 94% seen once; the top ten hold around 0.15%. Specimen: CD4+ T cells from PBMCs. Receptors originate from a human donor in good health.

V gene TRBV24-1 combines with J gene TRBJ2-2; D unclear. Trimming cost V 0 bases and J 3 bases, with 1 base left between them. The CDR3 runs to 13 residues. Germline loops: CDR1 KGHDR, CDR2 SFDVKD. CDR3 region: CATSDLDTGELFF. For the CDR3, the DNA is TGTGCCACCAGTGATTTGGACACCGGGGAGCTGTTTTTT.

J is TRBJ2-5 and V is TRBV3-1; 11 nucleotides align to TRBD1. The CDR3 is made up of 15 amino acids. Germline loops: CDR1 LGHDT, CDR2 YNNKEL (reference sequence). The V gene end was trimmed by 2 bases and the J gene end by 3 bases; junction bases not matched to a gene: 2. The CDR3 loop reads CASSQRTGGEETQYF. The CDR3 DNA is TGTGCCAGCAGCCAACGGACAGGGGGCGAAGAGACCCAGTACTTC.